This is a list of T cell receptor beta chains from one sample in a study of Graves' ophthalmopathy and Graves' hyperthyroidism. TCRdb re-called the multiplex PCR reads with MiXCR, one entry per CDR3 protein. In the table there are 500,000 to 600,000 distinct CDR3 sequences, just under 40% of which are singletons. The specimen sequenced was peripheral blood or thyroid tissue (not recorded which). Receptors originate from an adult man with Graves' hyperthyroidism. Each CDR3 is given with its conserved first and last residue. The D gene is left open where the match is weak. A clone size is listed for some rows: how often the clone was seen (once, few, many), or a class if it is expanded.

d_gene	v_gene	abundance	j_gene	CDR3aa	CDR3nt
.	TRBV20-1	.	TRBJ1-2	CSARDKGDDTF	TGCAGTGCTAGAGACAAGGGGGACGACACCTTC
TRBD2	TRBV7-9	once	TRBJ2-2	CASSFGGTSGELFF	TGTGCCAGCAGCTTCGGTGGGACTAGCGGGGAGCTGTTTTTT
TRBD2	TRBV11-2	.	TRBJ2-1	CASSPAGTTYNEQFF	TGTGCCAGCAGCCCAGCCGGGACTACCTACAATGAGCAGTTCTTC
TRBD1	TRBV30	.	TRBJ2-5	CAWSAWTGQETQYF	TGTGCCTGGAGTGCCTGGACAGGTCAAGAGACCCAGTACTTC
TRBD2	TRBV29-1	few	TRBJ2-7	CSVEVGLAGAPPYEQYF	TGCAGCGTTGAAGTTGGACTAGCGGGTGCCCCGCCTTACGAGCAGTACTTC
.	TRBV5-1	few	TRBJ1-4	CASSLGRENEKLFF	TGCGCCAGCAGCTTGGGGAGGGAGAATGAAAAACTGTTTTTT
TRBD2	TRBV6-5	.	TRBJ2-5	CASRRHRVAGDGKTQYF	TGTGCCAGCAGACGACACAGGGTAGCGGGGGATGGGAAGACCCAGTACTTC
.	TRBV5-1	once	TRBJ1-3	CASSFGDTIYF	TGCGCCAGCAGCTTTGGAGACACCATATATTTT
.	TRBV20-1	many	TRBJ1-5	CSARDPTGRVNQPQHF	TGCAGTGCTAGAGACCCCACAGGGAGAGTCAATCAGCCCCAGCATTTT
.	TRBV7-2	many	TRBJ2-7	CASSLGGASDYEQYF	TGTGCCAGCAGCTTAGGCGGCGCTAGCGACTACGAGCAGTACTTC
TRBD1	TRBV7-9	.	TRBJ2-7	CASSLQGMADNEQYF	TGTGCCAGCAGCCTACAGGGGATGGCGGACAATGAGCAGTACTTC
TRBD1	TRBV6-5	few	TRBJ1-2	CASRGTGGYGYTF	TGTGCCAGCAGGGGGACAGGGGGCTATGGCTACACCTTC
.	TRBV20-1	many	TRBJ2-7	CSAEGRLEQYF	TGCAGTGCTGAAGGACGCCTTGAGCAGTACTTC
.	TRBV24-1	many	TRBJ1-4	CATRVKTRGNEKLFF	TGTGCCACCAGGGTTAAGACCCGCGGAAATGAAAAACTGTTTTTT
.	TRBV4-1	many	TRBJ1-5	CASSQANLGHQPQHF	TGCGCCAGCAGCCAAGCAAATCTGGGCCATCAGCCCCAGCATTTT
.	TRBV4-2	many	TRBJ2-5	CASSQDRRETQYF	TGTGCCAGCAGCCAAGATCGGAGGGAGACCCAGTACTTC
.	TRBV6-1	many	TRBJ1-5	CASSDGGNQPQHF	TGTGCCAGCAGTGATGGGGGGAATCAGCCCCAGCATTTT
.	TRBV4-1	many	TRBJ2-7	CASSQQNRGYEQYF	TGCGCCAGCAGCCAACAGAACAGAGGCTACGAGCAGTACTTC
.	TRBV20-1	.	TRBJ2-6	CSAMRGHTGANVLTF	TGCAGTGCCATGAGGGGTCACACCGGGGCCAACGTCCTGACTTTC
TRBD1	TRBV7-9	many	TRBJ2-5	CASSNRGPYQETQYF	TGTGCCAGCTCGAACAGGGGACCGTACCAAGAGACCCAGTACTTC
.	TRBV5-8	many	TRBJ2-7	CASSLGGADEQYF	TGTGCCAGCAGCTTGGGAGGTGCAGACGAGCAGTACTTC
.	TRBV12-3/TRBV12-4	many	TRBJ1-2	CASSFGADRTNYGYTF	TGTGCCAGCAGTTTTGGGGCCGACCGTACTAACTATGGCTACACCTTC
TRBD1	TRBV20-1	.	TRBJ2-3	CSASEGAPDTQYF	TGCAGTGCTAGTGAGGGGGCCCCAGATACGCAGTATTTT
.	TRBV7-8	few	TRBJ2-2	CASSLTRAGELFF	TGTGCCAGCAGCTTGACCCGGGCCGGGGAGCTGTTTTTT
.	TRBV4-1	many	TRBJ2-7	CASSQGLLAYEQYF	TGCGCCAGCAGCCAAGGACTGCTCGCGTACGAGCAGTACTTC
.	TRBV6-5	many	TRBJ1-1	CASRQGKNTEAFF	TGTGCCAGCAGACAGGGTAAGAACACTGAAGCTTTCTTT
TRBD1	TRBV7-9	.	TRBJ1-5	CASSLRRDRGDQPQHF	TGTGCCAGCAGCTTACGTCGGGACAGGGGGGATCAGCCCCAGCATTTT
TRBD1	TRBV24-1	.	TRBJ2-7	CATSDRTGLSYEQYF	TGTGCCACCAGTGATCGGACAGGGCTCTCCTACGAGCAGTACTTC
.	TRBV5-7	many	TRBJ2-5	CASSLLSQQETQYF	TGTGCCAGCAGCTTGTTATCTCAACAAGAGACCCAGTACTTC
TRBD2	TRBV6-5	.	TRBJ2-2	CASSYGASGLTGELFF	TGTGCCAGCAGTTACGGGGCTAGCGGGTTAACCGGGGAGCTGTTTTTT
.	TRBV7-3	.	TRBJ1-4	CASRKQGGTEKLFF	TGCGCCAGCAGAAAACAAGGTGGGACTGAAAAACTGTTTTTT
TRBD1	TRBV16	many	TRBJ2-6	CASSPRKGQGSGANVLTF	TGTGCCAGCAGCCCGAGGAAGGGACAGGGCTCTGGGGCCAACGTCCTGACTTTC
.	TRBV11-2	.	TRBJ2-7	CASSKSGGRVNYEQYF	TGTGCCAGCAGCAAATCCGGGGGGCGAGTTAACTACGAGCAGTACTTC
.	TRBV29-1	.	TRBJ2-7	CSVGRGMTYEQYF	TGCAGCGTTGGGAGAGGAATGACCTACGAGCAGTACTTC
.	TRBV29-1	.	TRBJ1-1	CSVARAGTEAFF	TGCAGCGTTGCCAGGGCTGGCACTGAAGCTTTCTTT
.	TRBV2	few	TRBJ2-5	CASSPTQAF	TGTGCCAGCAGCCCGACGCAGGCATTC
TRBD2	TRBV6-9	many	TRBJ2-7	CASSYRTSVTYEQYF	TGTGCCAGCAGTTATAGGACTAGCGTTACCTACGAGCAGTACTTC
TRBD1	TRBV18	few	TRBJ2-5	CASSPLYRDSQETQYF	TGTGCCAGCTCACCACTTTACCGGGACAGCCAAGAGACCCAGTACTTC
TRBD1	TRBV5-5	.	TRBJ2-7	CASSRAPGQGDYEQYF	TGTGCCAGCAGCCGCGCCCCGGGACAGGGGGACTACGAGCAGTACTTC
TRBD1	TRBV4-1	.	TRBJ1-4	CASSQGQGIGSEKLFF	TGCGCCAGCAGCCAAGGACAGGGGATCGGGAGTGAAAAACTGTTTTTT
.	TRBV28	.	TRBJ2-5	CASSSDVETQYF	TGTGCCAGCAGTTCTGATGTCGAGACCCAGTACTTC
.	TRBV7-2	many	TRBJ2-5	CASSLSPPETQYF	TGTGCCAGCAGCTTAAGCCCCCCCGAGACCCAGTACTTC
.	TRBV24-1	many	TRBJ1-3	CATSGGTSGNTIYF	TGTGCCACCAGTGGCGGAACGTCCGGAAACACCATATATTTT
.	TRBV24-1	many	TRBJ1-4	CATSDSRNGSYF	TGTGCCACCAGTGATTCCCGAAATGGTAGTTATTTT
TRBD2	TRBV20-1	.	TRBJ2-5	CSASRDYNETQYF	TGCAGTGCTAGCAGGGACTACAATGAGACCCAGTACTTC
.	TRBV5-1	many	TRBJ1-2	CASSLVGESYGYTF	TGCGCCAGCAGCTTGGTAGGGGAGAGCTATGGCTACACCTTC
TRBD1	TRBV19	.	TRBJ1-1	CASSVTGGKAFF	TGTGCCAGTAGTGTTACAGGGGGTAAGGCTTTCTTT
.	TRBV19	many	TRBJ2-5	CASRARAGETQYF	TGTGCCAGTAGAGCCCGTGCTGGGGAGACCCAGTACTTC
TRBD2	TRBV6-6	many	TRBJ2-7	CASTRTSTNYEQYF	TGTGCCAGCACTCGGACTAGTACAAACTACGAGCAGTACTTC
.	TRBV24-1	many	TRBJ2-5	CATSDFPGETQYF	TGTGCCACCAGTGATTTTCCAGGGGAGACCCAGTACTTC
TRBD1	TRBV27	few	TRBJ1-2	CASRHTGGNYGYTF	TGTGCCAGCAGACATACAGGGGGCAACTATGGCTACACCTTC
.	TRBV25-1	many	TRBJ1-3	CASSEPGILGNTIYF	TGTGCCAGCAGTGAGCCGGGGATATTGGGAAACACCATATATTTT